One T cell receptor beta chain is described in this entry. Its specificity is unknown. This CDR3 has 14 residues. V lost 4 bases, J lost 2 bases, and 5 bases stayed unmatched. Looked up from germline, CDR1 is SGHKS and CDR2 is YYEKEE (reference sequence). immunoSEQ v3.0 was run at survey level. The assay was immunoSEQ multiplex PCR, and TCRdb's table has in-frame clones only and misses some. The table has tens of thousands of clones, approximately 80% seen once. The data originate from a study of long-term antiretroviral therapy in people with HIV. Before they underwent DNA extraction, samples held roughly 0.95-11 million cryopreserved PBMC. Study-level results: Controls showed broader CDR3 length ranges than did the HIV repertoires.

The sequence was collected from a young man with HIV. The gene calls are TRBV5-5 and TRBJ1-1; TRBD1 matches at 7 bases. Sequenced here: unsorted PBMCs, sampled roughly 4.1 years after starting antiretroviral therapy. CDR3 region: CASSAGTVNTEAFF. In DNA, the CDR3 is TGTGCCAGCAGCGCCGGGACAGTAAACACTGAAGCTTTCTTT. The full variable domain, rest sourced from reference TRBV5-5 and TRBJ1-1, is DAGVTQSPTHLIKTRGQQVTLRCSPISGHKSVSWYQQVLGQGPQFIFQYYEKEERGRGNFPDRFSARQFPNYSSELNVNALLLGDSALYLCASSAGTVNTEAFFGQGTRLTVV.